This T cell receptor (beta chain) originates from a study of identical twins. This clonotype appeared a few times. Germline V CDR1 and CDR2: SEHNR, FQNEAQ (reference sequence). This CDR3 spans 11 amino acids. V shed 11 bases and J shed 4 bases, with 9 bases lying between them. TCRdb ran MiXCR on the 5' RACE reads and lists one entry per CDR3 protein. Altogether 470,000 or so distinct CDR3 sequences are present, 20% to 30% being singletons, with the ten largest covering 2.5% to 3.5%. This sample also appeared in a second study, on T cells expressing NK-cell markers.

The sequence came from a woman younger than 35 in good health. The chain carries TRBV7-9 and TRBJ2-1; TRBD1 might be the D (5 bases). The specimen was CD4+ T cells sorted from blood. CDR3 sequence reads: CAGAAYNEQFF. CDR3 sequence (DNA): TGTGCCGGGGCGGCGTACAATGAGCAGTTCTTC.